The 20 T cell receptor beta chains reported below all come from one sample, sequenced in a study of blood T cell repertoires in COVID-19. The assay was immunoSEQ multiplex PCR, and TCRdb's table has in-frame clones only and misses some. The sample comprises about 200,000 clones, 70% to 80% of which are singletons, and roughly 5.6% rests with the top ten. The sample was peripheral blood. The origin of the receptors is a middle-aged woman with COVID-19, enrolled during active disease.

The chain combines TRBV19 with TRBJ2-1; 9 positions match TRBD1. Germline lookup yields CDR1 LNHDA and CDR2 SQIVND (reference sequence). The ends lost 10 bases at V and 5 bases at J; junction bases unmatched: 12. The CDR3 length is 15 residues. The chain's CDR3 is CATMTGGGNNNEQFF. The CDR3 nucleotides are TGTGCCACCATGACAGGGGGGGGAAATAACAATGAGCAGTTCTTC.

This clone was picked up a small number of times. The chain couples TRBV10-1 to TRBJ1-2; TRBD1 matches at 7 bases. V dropped 8 bases and J dropped 8; count of bases not matched to a gene: 8. The germline V gene encodes CDR1 WNHNN and CDR2 SYGVQD (reference sequence). The CDR3 has 12 amino acids. The chain's CDR3 is CASWDRINGYTF. CDR3 DNA sequence: TGCGCCAGCTGGGACAGAATCAACGGCTACACCTTC.

J is TRBJ2-3 and V is TRBV2; maybe TRBD2 (6 bases). This CDR3 is 13 amino acids long. V shed 8 bases and J shed 5 bases, with 14 bases lying between them. Looked up from germline, CDR1 is SNHLY and CDR2 is FYNNEI. The CDR3 nucleotides read TGTGCCAGCTTAGCGGAGGGGTTAGATACGCAGTATTTT. This translates into CASLAEGLDTQYF.

This clone was detected a few times. The chain links TRBV7-3 to TRBJ1-1; D not resolved. Germline V CDR1 and CDR2: SGHTA, FQGTGA. Trimming stripped 2 bases from V and 0 bases from J, with 10 bases between. This CDR3 region has 15 residues. The chain's CDR3 is CASSLRPDMNTEAFF. The CDR3 nucleotides are TGTGCCAGCAGCTTACGGCCAGACATGAACACTGAAGCTTTCTTT.

V and J are TRBV20-1 and TRBJ2-7; the match to TRBD2 covers 9 bases. CDR1 and CDR2 from the germline V gene are DFQATT and SNEGSKA (reference sequence). The CDR3 extends over 15 amino acids. Trimming at V came to 3 bases and at J to 0 bases, leaving 6 bases not matched to a gene. The CDR3 DNA follows: TGCAGTGCTAGTGACAGAGCGGGGGGCTCCTACGAGCAGTACTTC. The encoded protein is CSASDRAGGSYEQYF.

This clone was observed a single time. The rearrangement links TRBV2 to TRBJ1-2; D is unresolved. The CDR3 length is 16 residues. Germline assignment: CDR1 SNHLY and CDR2 FYNNEI. Trimming shortened V by 0 bases and J by 8 bases, and 19 bases separated the two germline ends. The CDR3 DNA is TGTGCCAGCAGTGAAGCGCTTCGGGGAGGGCCCCAAGGCTACACCTTC. Translation gives CASSEALRGGPQGYTF.

This clone is a singleton in its sample. The chain couples TRBV7-6 to TRBJ1-3; weak D call: TRBD1 (6 bases). V lost 3 bases, J lost 2 bases, and 11 bases lay in between. The CDR3 length is 15 residues. The germline gives CDR1 SGHVS, CDR2 FNYEAQ. DNA for the CDR3: TGTGCCAGCAGCTTTTCACAGGGAACTGGAAACACCATATATTTT. Translation gives CASSFSQGTGNTIYF.

The chain carries TRBV28 and TRBJ2-3, with TRBD1 as a possible D gene (5 bases). The CDR3 is made up of 13 amino acids. Germline CDR1 is MDHEN and CDR2 is SYDVKM. CDR3 nucleotides: TGTGTCAGTTTTGAATCAGGGACAGATACGCAGTATTTT. Translating gives CVSFESGTDTQYF.

This clone showed up just a few times. V usage is TRBV19 and J usage is TRBJ1-5; the match to TRBD1 covers 7 bases. Trimming cost V 5 bases and J 6 bases; bases outside gene matches: 4. The CDR3 totals 13 residues. CDR1 is LNHDA, CDR2 SQIVND, per germline (reference sequence). The CDR3 spells CASSVTGIQPQHF. The DNA of the CDR3 is TGTGCCAGTAGTGTGACAGGGATTCAGCCCCAGCATTTT.

This clone turned up a few times. The V gene is TRBV15, the J gene TRBJ1-6, with 7 bases aligning to TRBD1. This CDR3 comprises 14 residues. The V gene end was trimmed by 0 bases and the J gene end by 8 bases; junction bases not matched to a gene: 1. The germline V gene encodes CDR1 LNHNV and CDR2 YYDKDF (reference sequence). The CDR3 sequence is CATSRDRGDSPLHF. The DNA of the CDR3 is TGTGCCACCAGCAGAGACAGGGGGGATTCACCCCTCCACTTT.

V and J are TRBV7-2 and TRBJ1-1; the D gene is possibly TRBD1 (5 bases). Looked up from germline, CDR1 is SGHTA and CDR2 is FQGNSA. This CDR3 comprises 15 residues. Deletions cut 1 base from V and 1 base from J, with 10 bases between. As DNA, the CDR3 is TGTGCCAGCAGCTTAGGGGATACAGGGAACACTGAAGCTTTCTTT. Translation gives CASSLGDTGNTEAFF.

Here the CDR3 DNA reads TGTGCCACCAGCACAACCGGGACACCTAATCAGCCCCAGCATTTT. Protein sequence: CATSTTGTPNQPQHF. The rearrangement uses TRBV15 and TRBJ1-5; D is possibly TRBD1 (6 bases). This CDR3 is 15 amino acids long. Germline assignment: CDR1 LNHNV and CDR2 YYDKDF (reference sequence). Trimming pared 4 bases from V and 4 bases from J, leaving 14 bases between.

This clone was counted ten times or more. The chain couples TRBV6-1 to TRBJ2-7; maybe TRBD2 (5 bases). CDR1 is MNHNS and CDR2 is SASEGT in the germline V gene. V was cut by 3 bases and J by 3 bases, with 21 bases left in between. CDR3 length: 17 amino acids. The CDR3 nucleotides are TGTGCCAGCAGTGATCCTACCGGGATCAGCACTTTCTACGAGCAGTACTTC. Translation gives CASSDPTGISTFYEQYF.

This clone was counted between two and nine times. V usage is TRBV12-5 and J usage is TRBJ2-3; D is unclear. Germline assignment: CDR1 LGHNT and CDR2 FRNRAP. The CDR3 has 13 amino acids. Trimming took off 1 base at V and 3 bases at J, with 5 bases between the two ends. CDR3 in amino acids: CASGLGETDTQYF. The DNA for the CDR3 is TGTGCTAGTGGTTTGGGAGAAACAGATACGCAGTATTTT.

The rearrangement links TRBV19 to TRBJ2-5; TRBD2 matches 12 bases. The junction had 4 bases not matched to a gene; V was cut back by 5 bases and J by 0 bases. This CDR3 contains 16 residues. The germline CDR1 and CDR2 sequences are LNHDA and SQIVND (reference sequence). The CDR3 loop reads CASSFTSGGYQETQYF. In nucleotides, the CDR3 is TGTGCCAGTAGTTTTACTAGCGGGGGGTACCAAGAGACCCAGTACTTC.

The rearrangement uses TRBV18 and TRBJ1-1; the D gene is possibly TRBD1 (6 bases). This CDR3 has 14 residues. Trimming cost V 6 bases and J 1 base, with 12 bases left between them. The germline V gene encodes CDR1 KGHSH and CDR2 LQKENI. The CDR3 loop is CASSSDRSNTEAFF. The CDR3 DNA reads as TGTGCCAGCTCGTCAGACAGGTCGAACACTGAAGCTTTCTTT. The full variable domain, with the rest looked up from reference TRBV18 and TRBJ1-1, is NAGVMQNPRHLVRRRGQEARLRCSPMKGHSHVYWYRQLPEEGLKFMVYLQKENIIDESGMPKERFSAEFPKEGPSILRIQQVVRGDSAAYFCASSSDRSNTEAFFGQGTRLTVV.

There are a few counts of this clone. The rearrangement uses TRBV3-1 (or the pseudogene TRBV3-2) and TRBJ2-7; D might be TRBD1 (6 bases). V was shortened by 4 bases and J by 2 bases, with 12 bases between the two germline ends. CDR1 is LGHDT, CDR2 YNNKEL, per germline (reference sequence). The CDR3 loop spans 14 amino acids. CDR3 loop: CASSPWQGTYEQYF. DNA of the CDR3: TGTGCCAGCAGCCCCTGGCAGGGGACCTACGAGCAGTACTTC.

V and J are TRBV25-1 and TRBJ2-3, with D maybe TRBD2 (6 bases). V was trimmed by 5 bases and J by 3 bases, leaving 15 bases between them. Germline lookup yields CDR1 MGHDK and CDR2 SYGVNS. The CDR3 runs to 15 residues. The chain's CDR3 is CASSLGGSNTDTQYF. CDR3 bases: TGTGCCAGCAGTTTGGGAGGTTCCAATACAGATACGCAGTATTTT.

The chain employs TRBV14 and TRBJ2-5; 11 bases are a match to TRBD2. J was trimmed by 3 bases and V by 4 bases; bases with no gene match: 7. The CDR3 extends over 16 amino acids. CDR1 SGHDN and CDR2 FVKESK come from the germline V gene. DNA of the CDR3: TGTGCCAGCAGCCCTGGTAGTAGCGGGAGGGAAGAGACCCAGTACTTC. Translating gives CASSPGSSGREETQYF. Looking up the rest from reference TRBV14 and TRBJ2-5 gives the full variable domain: EAGVTQFPSHSVIEKGQTVTLRCDPISGHDNLYWYRRVMGKEIKFLLHFVKESKQDESGMPNNRFLAERTGGTYSTLKVQPAELEDSGVYFCASSPGSSGREETQYFGPGTRLLVL.

The chain joins TRBV7-9 to TRBJ2-7, with 7 positions matching TRBD2. With 11 bases clipped from V and 2 bases from J, the junction kept 15 bases outside the gene matches. Germline lookup yields CDR1 SEHNR and CDR2 FQNEAQ (reference sequence). The length of the CDR3 is 15 residues. The CDR3 here is CAVQPSSGRPYEQYF. CDR3 DNA sequence: TGTGCCGTCCAACCTTCTAGCGGTAGGCCCTACGAGCAGTACTTC.